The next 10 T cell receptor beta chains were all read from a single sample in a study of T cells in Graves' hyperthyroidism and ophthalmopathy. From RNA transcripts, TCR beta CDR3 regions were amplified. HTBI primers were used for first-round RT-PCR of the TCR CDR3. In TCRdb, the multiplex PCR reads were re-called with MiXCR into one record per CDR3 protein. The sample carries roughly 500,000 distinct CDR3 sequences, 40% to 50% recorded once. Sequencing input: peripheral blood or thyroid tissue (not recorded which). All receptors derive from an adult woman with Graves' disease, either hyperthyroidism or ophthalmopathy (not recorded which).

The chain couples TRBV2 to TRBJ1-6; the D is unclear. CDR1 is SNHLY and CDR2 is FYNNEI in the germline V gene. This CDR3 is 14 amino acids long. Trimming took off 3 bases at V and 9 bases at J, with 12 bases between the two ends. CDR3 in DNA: TGTGCCAGCAGTGAGGCAGAACGTATTTCACCCCTCCACTTT. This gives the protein CASSEAERISPLHF.

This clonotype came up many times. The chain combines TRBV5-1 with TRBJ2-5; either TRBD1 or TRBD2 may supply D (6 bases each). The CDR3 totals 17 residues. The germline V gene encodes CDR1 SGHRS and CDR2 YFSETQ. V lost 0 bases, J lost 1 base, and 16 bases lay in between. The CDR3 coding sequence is TGCGCCAGCAGCTTGGCGCGGGACACTAGGCTCCAAGAGACCCAGTACTTC. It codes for CASSLARDTRLQETQYF.

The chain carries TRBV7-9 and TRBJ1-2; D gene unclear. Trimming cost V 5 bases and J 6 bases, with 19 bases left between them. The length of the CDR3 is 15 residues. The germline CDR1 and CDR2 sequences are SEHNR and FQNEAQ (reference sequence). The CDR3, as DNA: TGTGCCAGCAGCCCAACACAAGGGATTATTCATGGCTACACCTTC. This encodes CASSPTQGIIHGYTF.

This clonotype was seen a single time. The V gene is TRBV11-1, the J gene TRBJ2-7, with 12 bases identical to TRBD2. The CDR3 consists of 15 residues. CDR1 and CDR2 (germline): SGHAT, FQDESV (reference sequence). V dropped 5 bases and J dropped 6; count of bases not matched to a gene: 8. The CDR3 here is CASSVWTSGISEQYF. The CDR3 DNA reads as TGTGCCAGCAGCGTTTGGACTAGCGGGATTAGCGAGCAGTACTTC. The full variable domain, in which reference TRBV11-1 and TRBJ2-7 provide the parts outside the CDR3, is EAEVAQSPRYKITEKSQAVAFWCDPISGHATLYWYRQILGQGPELLVQFQDESVVDDSQLPKDRFSAERLKGVDSTLKIQPAELGDSAMYLCASSVWTSGISEQYFGPGTRLTVT.

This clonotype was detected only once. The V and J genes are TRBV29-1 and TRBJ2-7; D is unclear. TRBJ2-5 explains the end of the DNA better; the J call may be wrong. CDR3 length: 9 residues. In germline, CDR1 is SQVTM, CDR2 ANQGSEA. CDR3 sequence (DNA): TGCAGCGGGATCGGGACCCAGTACTTC. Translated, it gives CSGIGTQYF.

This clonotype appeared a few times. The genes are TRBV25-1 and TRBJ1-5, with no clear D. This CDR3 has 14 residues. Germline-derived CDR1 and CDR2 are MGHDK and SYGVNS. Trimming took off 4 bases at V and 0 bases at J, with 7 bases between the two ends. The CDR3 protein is CASSGQSSNQPQHF. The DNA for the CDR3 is TGTGCCAGCAGTGGGCAGAGTAGCAATCAGCCCCAGCATTTT.

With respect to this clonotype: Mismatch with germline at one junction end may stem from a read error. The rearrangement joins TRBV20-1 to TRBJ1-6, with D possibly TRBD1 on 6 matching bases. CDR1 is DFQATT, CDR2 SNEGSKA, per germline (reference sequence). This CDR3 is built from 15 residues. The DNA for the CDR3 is TGCAGTGCTCCGAGGGGGGCCTTCTCGGATTCACCCCTCCATTTT. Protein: CSAPRGAFSDSPLHF.

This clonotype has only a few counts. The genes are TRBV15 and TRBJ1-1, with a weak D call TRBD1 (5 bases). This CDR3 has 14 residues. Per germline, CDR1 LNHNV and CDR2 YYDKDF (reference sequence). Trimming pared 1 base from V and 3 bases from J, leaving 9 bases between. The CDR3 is CATSRGTTYTEAFF. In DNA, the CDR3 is TGTGCCACCAGCAGAGGGACAACCTACACTGAAGCTTTCTTT.

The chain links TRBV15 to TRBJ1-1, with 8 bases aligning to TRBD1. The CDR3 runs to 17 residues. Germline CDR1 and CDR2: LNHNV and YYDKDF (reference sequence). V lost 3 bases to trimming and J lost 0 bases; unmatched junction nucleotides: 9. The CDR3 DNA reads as TGTGCCACCAGCAGTCACGGACAGGGAGGTATGAACACTGAAGCTTTCTTT. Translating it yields CATSSHGQGGMNTEAFF.

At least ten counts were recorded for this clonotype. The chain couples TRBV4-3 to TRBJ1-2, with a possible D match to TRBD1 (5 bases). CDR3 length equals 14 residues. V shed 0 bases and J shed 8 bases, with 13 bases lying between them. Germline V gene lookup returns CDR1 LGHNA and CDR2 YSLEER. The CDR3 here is CASSQDLLQGGYTF. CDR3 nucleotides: TGCGCCAGCAGCCAAGATCTTTTGCAGGGCGGCTACACCTTC.